Listed here is a single T cell receptor beta chain. The CDR3 is 15 amino acids. Germline loops: CDR1 LGHDT, CDR2 YNNKEL (reference sequence). The ends lost 5 bases at V and 9 bases at J; junction bases unmatched: 9. This sample was included in a study of blood T cell repertoires in COVID-19. Using immunoSEQ multiplex PCR, the repertoire was profiled, and TCRdb retains in-frame clones only, with some absent. This sample yields about 240,000 clones, of which 80% to 95% are seen a single time; around 0.83% belongs to the top ten. Patients in Seattle were enrolled during active infection, then followed longitudinally.

The origin of this receptor is a man aged 25 to 40 with COVID-19, enrolled during active disease. Sequences were obtained from peripheral blood. The V gene is TRBV3-1 (or the pseudogene TRBV3-2), the J gene TRBJ1-6; TRBD1 agrees at 8 bases. The chain's CDR3 is CASSSGQGRGSPLHF. The CDR3 region has the DNA TGTGCCAGCAGCTCCGGACAGGGTAGGGGTTCACCCCTCCACTTT.